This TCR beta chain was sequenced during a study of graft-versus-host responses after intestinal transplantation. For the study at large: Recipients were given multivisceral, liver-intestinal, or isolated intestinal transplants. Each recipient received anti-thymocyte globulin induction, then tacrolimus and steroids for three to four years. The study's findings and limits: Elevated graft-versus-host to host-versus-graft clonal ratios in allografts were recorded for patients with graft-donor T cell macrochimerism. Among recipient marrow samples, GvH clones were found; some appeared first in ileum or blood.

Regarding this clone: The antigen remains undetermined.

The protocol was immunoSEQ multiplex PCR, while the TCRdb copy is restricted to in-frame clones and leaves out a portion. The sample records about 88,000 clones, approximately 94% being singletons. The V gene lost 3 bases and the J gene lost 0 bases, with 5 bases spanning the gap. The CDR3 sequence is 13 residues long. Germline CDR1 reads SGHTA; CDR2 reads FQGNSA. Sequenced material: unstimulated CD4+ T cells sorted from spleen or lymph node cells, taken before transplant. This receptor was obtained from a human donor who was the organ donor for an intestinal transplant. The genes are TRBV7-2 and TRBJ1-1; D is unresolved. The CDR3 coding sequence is TGTGCCAGCAGCTTGGGGATGAACACTGAAGCTTTCTTT. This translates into CASSLGMNTEAFF.